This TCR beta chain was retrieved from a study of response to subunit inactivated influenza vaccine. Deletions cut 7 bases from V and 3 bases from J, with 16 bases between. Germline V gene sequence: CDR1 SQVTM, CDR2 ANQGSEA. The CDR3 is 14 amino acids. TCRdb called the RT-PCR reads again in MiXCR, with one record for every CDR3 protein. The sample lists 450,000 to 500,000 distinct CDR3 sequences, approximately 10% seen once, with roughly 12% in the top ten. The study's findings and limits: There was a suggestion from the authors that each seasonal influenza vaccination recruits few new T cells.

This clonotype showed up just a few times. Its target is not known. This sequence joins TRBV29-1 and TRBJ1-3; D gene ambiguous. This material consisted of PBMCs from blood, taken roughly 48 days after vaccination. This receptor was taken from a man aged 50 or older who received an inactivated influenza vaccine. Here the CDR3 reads CSAANYSNGNTIYF. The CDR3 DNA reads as TGCAGCGCGGCTAACTATAGTAATGGAAACACCATATATTTT.